The 25 T cell receptor beta chains reported below all come from one sample, sequenced in a study of blood T cell repertoires in COVID-19. The assay was immunoSEQ multiplex PCR, and TCRdb's table has in-frame clones only and misses some. The sample carries about 28,000 clones, roughly 78% recorded once. The specimen sequenced was peripheral blood. The receptors derive from a boy younger than 10 with active or convalescent COVID-19.

J is TRBJ2-1 and V is TRBV2; the D is unclear. The CDR3 sequence is 14 residues long. Germline V gene lookup returns CDR1 SNHLY and CDR2 FYNNEI. Trimming removed 6 bases at V and 10 bases at J, with 19 bases between. DNA of the CDR3: TGTGCCAGCAGGGTCGGCGGCACCTATAACGAGCAGTTCTTC. This gives the protein CASRVGGTYNEQFF.

The chain links TRBV10-2 to TRBJ1-5; D unclear. Trimming cost V 0 bases and J 4 bases, with 10 bases left between them. Germline-derived CDR1 and CDR2 are WSHSY and SAAADI. The CDR3 loop spans 15 amino acids. The CDR3 loop reads CASSESESGNQPQHF. The CDR3, as DNA: TGCGCCAGCAGTGAGTCCGAGTCAGGTAATCAGCCCCAGCATTTT.

The V gene is TRBV14, the J gene TRBJ1-6; D gene uncertain. Trimming pared 6 bases from V and 7 bases from J, leaving 13 bases between. From germline, CDR1 is SGHDN and CDR2 FVKESK. This CDR3 has 14 amino acids. Written as DNA, the CDR3 is TGTGCCAGCAGGGGTCCAGGCGGGAATTCACCCCTCCACTTT. It yields the protein CASRGPGGNSPLHF.

This sequence joins TRBV6-5 and TRBJ2-3; possibly TRBD2 for D (7 bases). The CDR3 length is 15 residues. Deletions cut 7 bases from V and 2 bases from J, with 16 bases between. CDR1 is MNHEY, CDR2 SVGAGI, per germline. CDR3 DNA sequence: TGTGCCAGCACCGAAATCGGGGGGCCCACAGATACGCAGTATTTT. Translating it yields CASTEIGGPTDTQYF.

The CDR3: CASSRGTGPLYGYTF. In DNA form, the CDR3 reads TGCGCCAGCAGCCGAGGGACAGGACCTCTTTATGGCTACACCTTC. The rearrangement joins TRBV4-3 to TRBJ1-2; 8 positions agree with TRBD1. The V segment lost 4 bases and the J segment 5 bases; nucleotides outside the gene matches: 9. The CDR3 runs 15 residues. The germline V gene encodes CDR1 LGHNA and CDR2 YSLEER.

This clone was observed a few times. The chain carries TRBV2 and TRBJ2-3; 7 nucleotides line up with TRBD1. Germline V gene lookup returns CDR1 SNHLY and CDR2 FYNNEI. J was trimmed by 2 bases and V by 8 bases; bases with no gene match: 7. The CDR3 loop spans 14 amino acids. The CDR3 region has the DNA TGTGCCAGCGCTTCGGACAGGTACACAGATACGCAGTATTTT. Amino acid sequence: CASASDRYTDTQYF.

The table lists this clone with a count of one. The chain uses TRBV6-4 and TRBJ1-6, with TRBD1 matching over 7 bases. Germline V CDR1 and CDR2: MRHNA, SNTAGT. This CDR3 region has 13 residues. The trim removed 4 bases at V and 7 bases at J, leaving 1 base unmatched. CDR3 amino acids: CASSVGGNSPLHF. CDR3 DNA: TGTGCCAGCAGTGTAGGGGGCAATTCACCCCTCCACTTT.

This clone was observed a few times. The V call is TRBV18, the J call TRBJ1-1; D might be TRBD1 (6 bases). This CDR3 region has 14 residues. Looked up from germline, CDR1 is KGHSH and CDR2 is LQKENI. V lost 6 bases and J lost 2, with 13 bases in between. The CDR3 DNA is TGTGCCAGCTCCAGAAGCGGGGGCAACACTGAAGCTTTCTTT. Translating gives CASSRSGGNTEAFF.

V is TRBV6-6 and J is TRBJ1-5; TRBD1 is a possible D gene (5 bases). Germline CDR1 is MNHNY and CDR2 is SVGAGI (reference sequence). V was shortened by 6 bases and J by 2 bases, with 11 bases between the two germline ends. The CDR3 contains 14 residues. The CDR3 DNA reads as TGTGCCAGCAGCAGGGAAGTCGGCAATCAGCCCCAGCATTTT. Its protein product is CASSREVGNQPQHF.

The rearrangement joins TRBV9 to TRBJ2-6; D might be TRBD2 (5 bases). Germline V CDR1 and CDR2: SGDLS, YYNGEE. This CDR3 is built from 14 residues. V shed 2 bases and J shed 4 bases, with 7 bases lying between them. The CDR3 region is CASSVSGGANVLTF. Written as DNA, the CDR3 is TGTGCCAGCAGCGTTTCGGGAGGGGCCAACGTCCTGACTTTC.

The chain joins TRBV7-6 to TRBJ2-3; 11 bases align to TRBD2. Germline V CDR1 and CDR2: SGHVS, FNYEAQ. The CDR3 has 16 residues. Trimming cost V 5 bases and J 2 bases; bases outside gene matches: 6. The CDR3 spells CASSHPTSGATDTQYF. The CDR3 DNA sequence: TGTGCCAGCAGCCACCCGACTAGCGGGGCCACAGATACGCAGTATTTT.

Note on this clone: One junction end disagrees with the germline gene, perhaps due to a read error. The V call is TRBV7-7, the J call TRBJ2-1; D remains unclear. The germline V gene encodes CDR1 SSHAT and CDR2 FNYEAQ (reference sequence). The CDR3 contains 15 residues. DNA for the CDR3: TGTGCTAGCAGCTCTGGTGGGCTGGCCGGCAATGAGCAGTTCTTC. Translating gives CASSSGGLAGNEQFF. The entire variable domain, with the rest obtained from reference TRBV7-7 and TRBJ2-1, is as follows: GAGVSQSPRYKVTKRGQDVTLRCDPISSHATLYWYQQALGQGPEFLTYFNYEAQPDKSGLPSDRFSAERPEGSISTLTIQRTEQRDSAMYRCASSSGGLAGNEQFFGPGTRLTVL.

V usage is TRBV11-2 and J usage is TRBJ2-5, with 9 positions matching TRBD2. CDR1 and CDR2 (germline): SGHAT, FQNNGV. This CDR3 spans 16 amino acids. Losses at the gene ends were 1 base for V and 4 bases for J; bases not matched to a gene: 7. The CDR3 is CASSLVRLAGRETQYF. CDR3 bases: TGTGCCAGCAGCTTAGTGAGGCTAGCGGGAAGAGAGACCCAGTACTTC.

This clone showed up just a few times. The V and J genes are TRBV7-2 and TRBJ1-2, with 7 bases lining up with TRBD1. The CDR3 has 15 residues. CDR1 and CDR2 (germline): SGHTA, FQGNSA. V lost 5 bases to trimming and J lost 0 bases; unmatched junction nucleotides: 6. CDR3 sequence (DNA): TGTGCCAGCAGCAGGGACAGCCTTGCTAACTATGGCTACACCTTC. Protein product: CASSRDSLANYGYTF.

V usage is TRBV4-1 and J usage is TRBJ1-6; 7 bases map to TRBD1. The germline V gene encodes CDR1 MGHRA and CDR2 YSYEKL. V was pared by 5 bases and J by 1 base, with 2 bases of the junction left unmatched. The CDR3 has 15 amino acids. CDR3 amino acids: CASSATGSYNSPLHF. The CDR3 DNA follows: TGCGCCAGCAGCGCGACAGGGTCCTATAATTCACCCCTCCACTTT.

This clone was observed a few times. The chain employs TRBV4-1 and TRBJ2-2; D is unclear. Looked up from germline, CDR1 is MGHRA and CDR2 is YSYEKL. The CDR3 sequence is 14 residues long. V was shortened by 2 bases and J by 6 bases, with 10 bases between the two germline ends. CDR3: CASSQLNYAGELFF. The CDR3 DNA sequence: TGCGCCAGCAGCCAACTTAACTACGCCGGGGAGCTGTTTTTT.

The chain combines TRBV2 with TRBJ2-4, with D tentatively TRBD1 (5 bases). The V and J ends lost 1 base and 5 bases respectively, with 12 bases between them. In germline, CDR1 is SNHLY, CDR2 FYNNEI. This CDR3 is 15 amino acids long. Here the CDR3 DNA reads TGTGCCAGCAGTGAAGTGGGGCAGAGTCAAAACATTCAGTACTTC. Protein sequence: CASSEVGQSQNIQYF.

V usage is TRBV10-1 and J usage is TRBJ1-5; D gene ambiguous. V was cut by 2 bases and J by 4 bases, with 9 bases left in between. CDR1 and CDR2 from the germline V gene are WNHNN and SYGVQD (reference sequence). The CDR3 has 14 amino acids. The chain's CDR3 is CASSEGSGNQPQHF. The CDR3 DNA follows: TGCGCCAGCAGTGAGGGGAGCGGTAATCAGCCCCAGCATTTT.

The chain recombines TRBV19 with TRBJ1-1; perhaps TRBD1 as D (6 bases). Germline-derived CDR1 and CDR2 are LNHDA and SQIVND (reference sequence). V lost 6 bases, J lost 3 bases, and 11 bases lay in between. The CDR3 covers 13 residues. The CDR3 protein is CASSQDRDTEAFF. The CDR3 region has the DNA TGTGCCAGTAGCCAGGACAGAGACACTGAAGCTTTCTTT.

This clone was observed a few times. The chain carries TRBV12-5 and TRBJ2-3; 7 nucleotides align to TRBD2. This CDR3 is 14 amino acids long. Germline lookup yields CDR1 LGHNT and CDR2 FRNRAP. The ends lost 7 bases at V and 2 bases at J; junction bases unmatched: 6. This CDR3 reads CASAWREFTDTQYF. DNA for the CDR3: TGTGCTAGTGCATGGCGGGAGTTCACAGATACGCAGTATTTT.

This clone was detected only a few times. The chain joins TRBV9 to TRBJ2-5, with 9 positions matching TRBD2. The CDR3 covers 13 residues. Germline loops: CDR1 SGDLS, CDR2 YYNGEE. Losses at the gene ends were 3 bases for V and 5 bases for J; bases not matched to a gene: 2. CDR3 sequence (DNA): TGTGCCAGCAGCGCTAGCGGGACGGAGACCCAGTACTTC. Encoded protein: CASSASGTETQYF.

A few counts support this clone. The chain links TRBV30 to TRBJ1-1, with TRBD1 identical over 7 bases. The CDR3 totals 15 residues. After removal of 1 base from V and 10 bases from J, the junction contained 15 bases not matched to a gene. Per the germline V gene, CDR1 is GTSNPN and CDR2 is SVGIG (reference sequence). For the CDR3, the DNA is TGTGCCTGGAGTGCCCCTTTAAGACAGGGTCGGCGAGCTTTCTTT. It translates to CAWSAPLRQGRRAFF.

This clone was seen a few times. The chain uses TRBV5-1 and TRBJ2-5, with 9 nucleotides matching TRBD2. CDR1 and CDR2 from the germline V gene are SGHRS and YFSETQ. This CDR3 contains 15 residues. After removal of 4 bases from V and 5 bases from J, the junction contained 9 bases not matched to a gene. CDR3 DNA sequence: TGCGCCAGCAGCAGGGTAGCGGGAGAGTATGAGACCCAGTACTTC. This gives the protein CASSRVAGEYETQYF.

This clone was seen a handful of times. The genes are TRBV10-1 and TRBJ2-2; the match to TRBD2 covers 7 bases. The CDR3 is made up of 13 amino acids. The V and J ends lost 8 bases and 3 bases, in that order; junction bases with no gene match: 3. Germline CDR1 WNHNN, CDR2 SYGVQD (reference sequence). The CDR3 reads CASVAGDTGELFF. For the CDR3, the DNA is TGCGCCAGCGTGGCGGGAGACACCGGGGAGCTGTTTTTT.

The rearrangement joins TRBV19 to TRBJ2-2; tentatively, D is TRBD1 (6 bases). Per the germline V gene, CDR1 is LNHDA and CDR2 is SQIVND (reference sequence). CDR3 length: 11 residues. The V and J ends lost 10 bases and 7 bases respectively, with 10 bases between them. The CDR3 sequence is CATLGGGELFF. The CDR3 DNA follows: TGTGCCACCCTAGGGGGCGGGGAGCTGTTTTTT.